This T cell receptor beta chain was sequenced during a study of blood T cell repertoires in COVID-19. Study as a whole: COVID-19 samples collected from the United States, Italy and Spain covered acute and convalescent phases. From T cells, B-cell-depleted T cells, or PBMCs came the material, which was cDNA or gDNA.

Germline CDR1 reads ENHRY; CDR2 reads SYGVKD. V lost 6 bases and J lost 2, with 13 bases in between. The CDR3 is made up of 14 amino acids. In the source study's methods: Scientists estimated how many nucleated cells there were by amplifying reference gene primers. Repertoires were generated with immunoSEQ multiplex PCR, while TCRdb's copy carries only in-frame clones and drops some. That table furnishes V, J and clone size, whereas the DNA furnished D and trimming. The sample lists under 250,000 clones, roughly 80% seen once, with around 4% in the top ten. The gene calls are TRBV10-3 and TRBJ1-2, with D possibly TRBD1 on 5 matching bases. This TCR derives from a man aged 45-60 years with active or convalescent COVID-19. Sequenced material: peripheral blood. CDR3 bases: TGTGCCATCAGGCCAGACAGTGGGAACTATGGCTACACCTTC. Translating it yields CAIRPDSGNYGYTF.